The present T cell receptor beta chain was sequenced within a study of post-analysis software for immune sequencing data. The germline V gene encodes CDR1 DFQATT and CDR2 SNEGSKA (reference sequence). The V and J ends lost 2 bases and 4 bases, in that order; junction bases with no gene match: 4. The length of the CDR3 is 15 residues. The TCR beta cDNA libraries carried unique molecular identifiers. MiXCR, applied by TCRdb to the PCR reads, yields one record per CDR3 protein. The table has about 560,000 distinct CDR3 sequences, around 40% seen once. A remark on this clonotype: Its antigen is unidentified.

The study's findings and limits: Five or six TRBV segments, TRBV5-6, TRBV5-1 and TRBV20-1 among them, were found more frequent in patients than controls.

The sample taken for sequencing was blood. This clonotype was obtained from a girl aged 5-17 years with multiple sclerosis. The V and J genes are TRBV20-1 and TRBJ2-3; 12 bases align to TRBD2. The CDR3 reads CSARLAGGRSDTQYF. The CDR3 DNA is TGCAGTGCTAGACTAGCGGGAGGGCGATCAGATACGCAGTATTTT.